The rows below give T cell receptor beta chains drawn from one sample of a study of human T cells and chemical hapten exposure. TCRdb re-called the RACE reads through MiXCR, storing one row per CDR3 protein. Among some 350,000 distinct CDR3 sequences listed, under 9% were seen once. The sequencing used whole blood, collected in connection with sensitization to the hapten diphenylcyclopropenone (DPC). The receptors come from a woman under 30 with alopecia areata. Some clones in this sample may be carry-over from other donors' samples. Each CDR3 is given without its conserved first and last residue. Fields, in order: D gene, J gene, V gene, CDR3 protein. D genes are given only for firm matches.

D: .; J: TRBJ2-7; V: TRBV20-1; CDR3: SASSPPYYEQY
D: TRBD2; J: TRBJ2-1; V: TRBV5-1; CDR3: ASNRLNSGGYNEQF
D: .; J: TRBJ1-1; V: TRBV7-3; CDR3: ASSADRNTEAF
D: .; J: TRBJ1-5; V: TRBV6-5; CDR3: ASSRGSGPQH
D: .; J: TRBJ1-3; V: TRBV14; CDR3: ASRSGNTIY
D: .; J: TRBJ1-1; V: TRBV4-3; CDR3: ASSQVTGPTEAF
D: .; J: TRBJ2-1; V: TRBV4-3; CDR3: ASSQVRSGAAINYNEQF
D: .; J: TRBJ2-2; V: TRBV11-2; CDR3: ASSLWGGGELF
D: .; J: TRBJ1-2; V: TRBV7-9; CDR3: ASSLLAQGNYGYT
D: TRBD1; J: TRBJ2-3; V: TRBV18; CDR3: ASSPNRDRAMDTQY
D: TRBD2; J: TRBJ2-7; V: TRBV7-6; CDR3: ASSQLAGAIEQY
D: .; J: TRBJ1-5; V: TRBV6-5; CDR3: ASSEQGFVQPQH
D: .; J: TRBJ1-4; V: TRBV29-1; CDR3: SVEGTVGAGEKLF
D: TRBD2; J: TRBJ2-1; V: TRBV20-1; CDR3: SARRLAGAYNEQF
D: .; J: TRBJ2-7; V: TRBV9; CDR3: ASSEWGRSDHEQY
D: .; J: TRBJ1-1; V: TRBV28; CDR3: ASSLRATEAF
D: .; J: TRBJ2-1; V: TRBV6-2/TRBV6-3; CDR3: ASSDNNEQF
D: TRBD1; J: TRBJ2-7; V: TRBV29-1; CDR3: SVETGKTAYEQY
D: .; J: TRBJ1-1; V: TRBV6-2/TRBV6-3; CDR3: ASSQKTGMNTEAF
D: TRBD2; J: TRBJ2-3; V: TRBV12-3/TRBV12-4; CDR3: ASSFGLAGGSSTDTQY
D: TRBD2; J: TRBJ2-7; V: TRBV6-5; CDR3: ASSLSGGQMYEQY
D: .; J: TRBJ1-1; V: TRBV2; CDR3: ASVRDHTEAF
D: .; J: TRBJ2-1; V: TRBV15; CDR3: ATSIDSHNEQF
D: .; J: TRBJ1-4; V: TRBV6-2/TRBV6-3; CDR3: ANTWGNEKLF
D: .; J: TRBJ2-3; V: TRBV12-3/TRBV12-4; CDR3: ASSPPGSVADTQY
D: .; J: TRBJ2-5; V: TRBV6-1; CDR3: ASQRLFSGTAQETQY
D: .; J: TRBJ2-7; V: TRBV7-9; CDR3: ASSLSRDPRDEQY
D: TRBD1; J: TRBJ1-2; V: TRBV6-6; CDR3: ASSYSTGQGNGYT
D: .; J: TRBJ2-7; V: TRBV19; CDR3: ASSILGGPYEQY
D: TRBD1; J: TRBJ2-5; V: TRBV14; CDR3: ASSLHGTGKETQY
D: .; J: TRBJ1-4; V: TRBV28; CDR3: ASSPPGRGGEKLF
D: .; J: TRBJ1-3; V: TRBV13; CDR3: ASSSRSGVSGNTIY
D: TRBD2; J: TRBJ2-5; V: TRBV5-1; CDR3: ASRAGGQETQY
D: TRBD1; J: TRBJ1-4; V: TRBV20-1; CDR3: SARPDRVTPNEKLF
D: .; J: TRBJ1-4; V: TRBV7-9; CDR3: ASTKLNRLSNEKLF
D: .; J: TRBJ1-2; V: TRBV27; CDR3: ASSHPGPPYGYT
D: TRBD2; J: TRBJ2-1; V: TRBV3-1; CDR3: ASSPTTSGGRREQF
D: .; J: TRBJ2-1; V: TRBV6-5; CDR3: ASSYSKGEQF
D: .; J: TRBJ2-7; V: TRBV4-3; CDR3: ASSQGLMDYEQY
D: .; J: TRBJ1-1; V: TRBV7-9; CDR3: ASSFPGRKSAF
D: .; J: TRBJ1-4; V: TRBV13; CDR3: ASSGSGKLF
D: .; J: TRBJ2-3; V: TRBV29-1; CDR3: SLGGGALTDTQY
D: .; J: TRBJ2-3; V: TRBV7-2; CDR3: ASSLTILSGRALDSDTQY
D: TRBD2; J: TRBJ2-1; V: TRBV12-3/TRBV12-4; CDR3: ASTLITSGGAVGDEQF
D: .; J: TRBJ2-1; V: TRBV7-2; CDR3: ASSSFNNEQF
D: TRBD1; J: TRBJ2-7; V: TRBV28; CDR3: ASRYTGASEQY
D: TRBD2; J: TRBJ2-5; V: TRBV12-5; CDR3: ASGLVVQSGGETQY
D: .; J: TRBJ1-5; V: TRBV6-5; CDR3: ASSLVGWSSNQPQH
D: .; J: TRBJ1-2; V: TRBV10-3; CDR3: AISTSHGGDGYT
D: .; J: TRBJ1-1; V: TRBV12-3/TRBV12-4; CDR3: ASASLSGEVTEAF
D: TRBD1; J: TRBJ1-5; V: TRBV6-5; CDR3: ASSAAGQGQPQH
D: .; J: TRBJ1-4; V: TRBV11-2; CDR3: ASRPTTNEKLF
D: TRBD1; J: TRBJ1-5; V: TRBV6-5; CDR3: ASSPGGRNQPQH
D: .; J: TRBJ1-5; V: TRBV12-3/TRBV12-4; CDR3: ASSPYVGGGLNQPQH
D: .; J: TRBJ2-2; V: TRBV6-5; CDR3: ASSYGFRPYDTGELF
D: .; J: TRBJ1-5; V: TRBV4-3; CDR3: ASSQDRRGRQPQH
D: .; J: TRBJ2-1; V: TRBV4-3; CDR3: ASSQDAEAYNEQF
D: .; J: TRBJ2-1; V: TRBV2; CDR3: ASSEARGPTIQF
D: .; J: TRBJ2-3; V: TRBV5-6; CDR3: ASSLESVGSDDTQY
D: TRBD1; J: TRBJ1-2; V: TRBV7-8; CDR3: ASTLGQGRGNYGYT